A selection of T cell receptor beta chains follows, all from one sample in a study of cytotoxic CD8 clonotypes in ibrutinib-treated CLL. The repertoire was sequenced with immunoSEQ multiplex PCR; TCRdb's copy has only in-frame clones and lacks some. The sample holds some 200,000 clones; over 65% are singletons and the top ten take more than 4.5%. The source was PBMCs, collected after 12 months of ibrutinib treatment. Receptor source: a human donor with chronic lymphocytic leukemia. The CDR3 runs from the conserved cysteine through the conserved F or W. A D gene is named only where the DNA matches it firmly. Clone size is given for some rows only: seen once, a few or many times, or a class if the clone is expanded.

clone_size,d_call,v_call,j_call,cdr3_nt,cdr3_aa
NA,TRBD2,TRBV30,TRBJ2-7,TGTGCCTGGAGTGTAACCGGGGGGATAGAGCAGTACTTC,CAWSVTGGIEQYF
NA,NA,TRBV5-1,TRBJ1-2,TGCGCCAGCAGCGCCATTATTCAGGGTGGTGGCTACACCTTC,CASSAIIQGGGYTF
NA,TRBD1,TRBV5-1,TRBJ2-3,TGCGCCAGCAGCTTGCAGGGGGGCACAGATACGCAGTATTTT,CASSLQGGTDTQYF
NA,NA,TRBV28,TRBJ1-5,TGTGCCAGCAGTTTGCGGCCCCAGCATTTT,CASSLRPQHF
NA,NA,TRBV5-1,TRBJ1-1,TGCGCCAGCAGCTTGATGGGAGCGTTAAGAACTGAAGCTTTCTTT,CASSLMGALRTEAFF
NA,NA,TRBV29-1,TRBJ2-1,TGCAGCGTTGAACTAGCCCCCAATGAGCAGTTCTTC,CSVELAPNEQFF
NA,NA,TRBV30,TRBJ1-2,TGTGCCTGGAGTGTACTCCAGAACTATGGCTACACCTTC,CAWSVLQNYGYTF
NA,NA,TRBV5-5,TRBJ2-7,TGTGCCAGCAGCTTAAGTCCCCGACCGGGCGAGCAGTACTTC,CASSLSPRPGEQYF
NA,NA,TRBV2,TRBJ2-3,TGTGCCAGCAGTGGAGGGGAGTTCGCAGATACGCAGTATTTT,CASSGGEFADTQYF
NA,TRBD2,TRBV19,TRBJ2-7,TGTGCCAGTAGTACTCGACTAGCGTTAGAGCAGTACTTC,CASSTRLALEQYF
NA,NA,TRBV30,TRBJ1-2,TGTGCCTGGAGATTCCTGGGGGCAGTCGGCTACACCTTC,CAWRFLGAVGYTF
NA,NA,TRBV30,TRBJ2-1,TGTGCCTGGAGTGGGTTGGCGAATGAGCAGTTCTTC,CAWSGLANEQFF
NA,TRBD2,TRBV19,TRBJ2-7,TGTGCCAGTAGTGTGGACGGGAGGGCCCGGGAGCAGTACTTC,CASSVDGRAREQYF
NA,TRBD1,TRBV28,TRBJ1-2,TGTGCCAGCAGTTTAACAGGGGGATACTATGGCTACACCTTC,CASSLTGGYYGYTF
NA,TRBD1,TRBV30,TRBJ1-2,TGTGCCTGGACTCCGGGACAGGGGAACTATGGCTACACCTTC,CAWTPGQGNYGYTF
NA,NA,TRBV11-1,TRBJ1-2,TGTGCCAGCAGCTTATCCCCAGAGGGCTATGGCTACACCTTC,CASSLSPEGYGYTF
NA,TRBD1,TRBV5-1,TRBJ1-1,TGCGCCAGCAGCTTTCAGGGGGCGTTTAACACTGAAGCTTTCTTT,CASSFQGAFNTEAFF
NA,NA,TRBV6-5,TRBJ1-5,TGTGCCAGCACCCCCATTGGGGCGGGAAATCAGCCCCAGCATTTT,CASTPIGAGNQPQHF
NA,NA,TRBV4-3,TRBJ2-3,TGCGCCAGCAGCCAAGAGCCCGTCAGTAGCGTGCGGACAGATACGCAGTATTTT,CASSQEPVSSVRTDTQYF
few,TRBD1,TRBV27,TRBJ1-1,TGTGCCAGCCTCCGGGACAGAGAGCCAAACACTGAAGCTTTCTTT,CASLRDREPNTEAFF
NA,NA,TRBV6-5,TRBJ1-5,TGTGCCAGCAGTTACTCGACCGGGGGACGGCCCCAGCATTTT,CASSYSTGGRPQHF
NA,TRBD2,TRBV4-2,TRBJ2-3,TGTGCCAGCAGCCAGTCCGGGGGGGCCCCAGATACGCAGTATTTT,CASSQSGGAPDTQYF
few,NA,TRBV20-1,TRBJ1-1,TGCAGTGCTAGAGTTCGCTCTGAAGCTTTCTTT,CSARVRSEAFF
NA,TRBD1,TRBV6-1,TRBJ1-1,TGTGCCAGCAGTGGACCCGGGACAGGCGGGACTGAAGCTTTCTTT,CASSGPGTGGTEAFF
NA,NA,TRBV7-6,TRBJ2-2,TGTGCCAGCAGCTTAATTCAGGCCGGGGAGCTGTTTTTT,CASSLIQAGELFF
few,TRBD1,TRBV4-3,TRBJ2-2,TGCGCCAGCAGCCCGTGGACAGGGACAAACACCGGGGAGCTGTTTTTT,CASSPWTGTNTGELFF
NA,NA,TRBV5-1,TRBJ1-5,TGCGCCAGCAGCTTGGGTCAGGGGAAGCCCCAGCATTTT,CASSLGQGKPQHF
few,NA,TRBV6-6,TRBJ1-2,TGTGCCAGCGGGCGAGAGAACTATGGCTACACCTTC,CASGRENYGYTF
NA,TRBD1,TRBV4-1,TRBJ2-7,TGCGCCAGCAGCCAAGCCCGGGACAGGGACTACGAGCAGTACTTC,CASSQARDRDYEQYF
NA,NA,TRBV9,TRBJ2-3,TGTGCCAGCAGCCCCCACGTGAGGGCCACTCTAGCAGATACGCAGTATTTT,CASSPHVRATLADTQYF
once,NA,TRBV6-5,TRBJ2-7,TGTGCCAGCAGTCCTCTGTCTGGCAACGAGCAGTACTTC,CASSPLSGNEQYF
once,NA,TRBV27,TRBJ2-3,TGTGCCAGCAGTTTAAGGTCCACAGATACGCAGTATTTT,CASSLRSTDTQYF
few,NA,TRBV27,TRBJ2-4,TGTGCCCTTCCGTCCGGGACGCCTCCGCTCCCCATTCAGTACTTC,CALPSGTPPLPIQYF
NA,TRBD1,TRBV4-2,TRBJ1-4,TGTGCCAGCAGCCAAGGGGACAGGGATGAAAAACTGTTTTTT,CASSQGDRDEKLFF
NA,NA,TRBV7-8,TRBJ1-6,TGTGCCAGCAGCCGTGCGGGCTTAAACGGGAATTCACCCCTCCACTTT,CASSRAGLNGNSPLHF
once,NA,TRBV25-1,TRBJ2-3,TGTGCCAGCAGTGAGGCAGGGGCTAGCACAGATACGCAGTATTTT,CASSEAGASTDTQYF
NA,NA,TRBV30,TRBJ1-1,TGTGCCTGGAGAAGAGTTGGCGGAATAAACACTGAAGCTTTCTTT,CAWRRVGGINTEAFF
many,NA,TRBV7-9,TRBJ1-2,TGTGCCAGTGGGGACGGGGGCTATGGCTACACCTTC,CASGDGGYGYTF
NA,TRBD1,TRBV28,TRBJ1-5,TGTGCCAGCAGACCAGGGGGAGTTGGCAATCAGCCCCAGCATTTT,CASRPGGVGNQPQHF
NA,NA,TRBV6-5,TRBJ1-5,TGTGCCAGCAGTTACGGCAGCAACCCCAATCAGCCCCAGCATTTT,CASSYGSNPNQPQHF
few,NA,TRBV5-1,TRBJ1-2,TGCGCCAGCAGCTTGGGACAGACCTATGGCTACACCTTC,CASSLGQTYGYTF
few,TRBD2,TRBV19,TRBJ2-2,TGTGCCAGCCGGACTAGCTATAACACCGGGGAGCTGTTTTTT,CASRTSYNTGELFF
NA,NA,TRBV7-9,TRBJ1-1,TGTGCCAGCAGCCCTGGAAGTATCGAAGCTTTCTTT,CASSPGSIEAFF
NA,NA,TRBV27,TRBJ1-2,TGTGCCAGCAGTCACAAACGGACAGACGATAACTATGGCTACACCTTC,CASSHKRTDDNYGYTF